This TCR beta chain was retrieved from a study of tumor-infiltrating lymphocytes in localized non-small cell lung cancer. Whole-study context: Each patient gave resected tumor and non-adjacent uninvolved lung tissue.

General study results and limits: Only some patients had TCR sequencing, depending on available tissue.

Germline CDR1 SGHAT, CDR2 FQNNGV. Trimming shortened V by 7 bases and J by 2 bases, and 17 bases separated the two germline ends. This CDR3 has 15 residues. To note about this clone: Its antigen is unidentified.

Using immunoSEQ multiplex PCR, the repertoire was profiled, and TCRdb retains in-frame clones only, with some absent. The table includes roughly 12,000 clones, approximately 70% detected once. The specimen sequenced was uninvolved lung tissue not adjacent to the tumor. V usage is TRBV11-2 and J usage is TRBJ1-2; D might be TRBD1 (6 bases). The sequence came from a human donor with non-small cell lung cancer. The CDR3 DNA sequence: TGTGCCAGCAACCCAAGGACAGACCCGAACTATGGCTACACCTTC. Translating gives CASNPRTDPNYGYTF.